The 5 T cell receptor beta chains below come from one sample, sequenced in a study of PD-L1 blockade in urothelial cancer. Profiling relied on immunoSEQ multiplex PCR, and the TCRdb table lists in-frame clones only, not all of them. The table records some 2,500 clones, about 33% of them present only once. Sequencing was performed on tumor tissue, taken before atezolizumab (anti-PD-L1) treatment. The receptors come from an older man with urothelial cancer.

In its sample, this clone is medium-sized. The V and J genes are TRBV11-3 and TRBJ2-2, with TRBD2 identical over 11 bases. The trim removed 2 bases at V and 4 bases at J, leaving 0 bases unmatched. Germline assignment: CDR1 SGHNT and CDR2 YENEEA. The CDR3 has 15 residues. CDR3 region: CASSLTSGGTGELFF. Here the CDR3 DNA reads TGTGCCAGCAGCTTAACTAGCGGGGGCACCGGGGAGCTGTTTTTT.

CDR3 loop: CASSDRQPEAFF. Here the CDR3 DNA reads TGTGCCAGTAGCGACAGGCAGCCTGAAGCTTTCTTT. The chain is built from TRBV19 and TRBJ1-1, with D possibly TRBD1 on 6 matching bases. Germline V gene sequence: CDR1 LNHDA, CDR2 SQIVND (reference sequence). The V gene lost 6 bases and the J gene lost 6 bases, with 11 bases spanning the gap. This CDR3 spans 12 amino acids.

V and J are TRBV2 and TRBJ1-5; 11 bases fit TRBD1. Germline V gene data show CDR1 as SNHLY and CDR2 as FYNNEI. V was clipped by 6 bases and J by 4 bases; unmatched bases: 2. This CDR3 comprises 14 residues. The CDR3: CASSGTGGNQPQHF. Here the CDR3 DNA reads TGTGCCAGCAGCGGGACAGGGGGGAATCAGCCCCAGCATTTT.

By its share, this clone is medium-sized. The CDR3 bases are TGTGCCAGCAGCTTAGTCTCGGGATCCGGGGAGCTGTTTTTT. Protein: CASSLVSGSGELFF. The V and J genes are TRBV11-3 and TRBJ2-2, with a weak D call TRBD2 (5 bases). Trimming took off 1 base at V and 6 bases at J, with 9 bases between the two ends. Germline V gene sequence: CDR1 SGHNT, CDR2 YENEEA. CDR3 length: 14 amino acids.

The chain joins TRBV9 to TRBJ1-2, with D tentatively TRBD1 (5 bases). Trimming removed 7 bases at V and 0 bases at J, with 13 bases between. The germline V gene has CDR1 SGDLS and CDR2 YYNGEE. The CDR3 spans 14 residues. The CDR3 nucleotides are TGTGCCAGCGTCCGGGACGCAGCTAACTATGGCTACACCTTC. Translating it yields CASVRDAANYGYTF.